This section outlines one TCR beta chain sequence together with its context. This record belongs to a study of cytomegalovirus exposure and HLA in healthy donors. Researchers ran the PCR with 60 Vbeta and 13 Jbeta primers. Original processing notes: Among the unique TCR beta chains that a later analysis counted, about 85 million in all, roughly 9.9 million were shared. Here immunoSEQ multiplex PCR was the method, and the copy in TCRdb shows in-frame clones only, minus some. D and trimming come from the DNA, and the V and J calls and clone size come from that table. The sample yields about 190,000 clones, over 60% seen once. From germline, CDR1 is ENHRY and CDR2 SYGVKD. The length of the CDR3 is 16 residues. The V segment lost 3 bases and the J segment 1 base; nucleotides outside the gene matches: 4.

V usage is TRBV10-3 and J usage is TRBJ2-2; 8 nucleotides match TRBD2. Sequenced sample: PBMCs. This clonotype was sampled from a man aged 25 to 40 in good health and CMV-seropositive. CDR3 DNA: TGTGCCATCAGTGACGTGCTAGCGGGGAACACCGGGGAGCTGTTTTTT. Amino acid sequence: CAISDVLAGNTGELFF.